Listed here are 23 T cell receptor beta chains from one sample, sequenced in a study of blood T cell repertoires in COVID-19. The protocol was immunoSEQ multiplex PCR, while the TCRdb copy is restricted to in-frame clones and leaves out a portion. The sample holds some 290,000 clones, roughly nine tenths seen once. Specimen: peripheral blood. These receptor sequences come from a woman aged 25 to 39 with COVID-19, enrolled during active disease.

The genes are TRBV24-1 and TRBJ2-7; 7 nucleotides line up with TRBD1. The CDR3 sequence is 14 residues long. The trim removed 2 bases at V and 2 bases at J, leaving 2 bases unmatched. Germline V CDR1 and CDR2: KGHDR, SFDVKD. The CDR3, as DNA: TGTGCCACCAGTGATTGGGACAGCCCCTACGAGCAGTACTTC. Translating gives CATSDWDSPYEQYF.

The chain uses TRBV6-6 and TRBJ1-5; tentatively, D is TRBD1 (6 bases). This CDR3 has 14 residues. Per the germline V gene, CDR1 is MNHNY and CDR2 is SVGAGI (reference sequence). V was pared by 4 bases and J by 5 bases, with 12 bases between. The CDR3 loop is CASSWGQDYQPQHF. CDR3 DNA: TGTGCCAGCAGTTGGGGACAAGACTATCAGCCCCAGCATTTT.

The chain carries TRBV10-3 and TRBJ2-5; tentatively, D is TRBD1 (5 bases). The CDR3 covers 11 residues. Germline assignment: CDR1 ENHRY and CDR2 SYGVKD. V lost 7 bases to trimming and J lost 2 bases, with 5 bases between them. CDR3 loop: CAIKGQETQYF. In DNA, the CDR3 is TGTGCCATCAAGGGGCAAGAGACCCAGTACTTC.

The V gene is TRBV5-1, the J gene TRBJ2-1; 8 positions agree with TRBD2. This CDR3 region has 15 residues. Germline V gene data show CDR1 as SGHRS and CDR2 as YFSETQ. V lost 2 bases and J lost 3; bases outside the gene matches: 4. DNA for the CDR3: TGCGCCAGCAGCTTAGCAACTAGCGGCTACAATGAGCAGTTCTTC. Residues: CASSLATSGYNEQFF.

This rearrangement joins TRBV3-1 (or the pseudogene TRBV3-2) to TRBJ2-7, with 12 bases identical to TRBD2. The CDR3 is made up of 15 amino acids. Germline CDR1 reads LGHDT; CDR2 reads YNNKEL (reference sequence). Losses at the gene ends were 4 bases for V and 3 bases for J; bases not matched to a gene: 4. CDR3 in DNA: TGTGCCAGCAGCCCCCCGGGACTAGCGGGCTACGAGCAGTACTTC. Amino acid sequence: CASSPPGLAGYEQYF.

This clone was detected only a few times. CDR3 region: CASSIFAGVESPLHF. CDR3 DNA sequence: TGTGCCAGTAGTATATTCGCAGGGGTGGAATCACCCCTCCACTTT. The V call is TRBV19, the J call TRBJ1-6, with D possibly TRBD1 on 6 matching bases. Trimming removed 2 bases from V and 10 bases from J, with 15 bases in between. The germline V gene has CDR1 LNHDA and CDR2 SQIVND (reference sequence). The CDR3 is 15 amino acids.

The CDR3 here is CASSQRSQLLYGYTF. In DNA form, the CDR3 reads TGTGCCAGCAGCCAGAGGTCCCAGCTACTCTATGGCTACACCTTC. V gene TRBV3-1 (or the pseudogene TRBV3-2) combines with J gene TRBJ1-2; unclear D gene. The V gene lost 3 bases and the J gene lost 4 bases, with 15 bases spanning the gap. The CDR3 runs to 15 residues. Per the germline V gene, CDR1 is LGHDT and CDR2 is YNNKEL (reference sequence).

This clone was detected a few times. V usage is TRBV5-1 and J usage is TRBJ2-1, with TRBD2 matching over 11 bases. The CDR3 runs to 16 residues. V shed 4 bases and J 12 bases; nucleotides not matched to a gene: 15. Germline CDR1 and CDR2: SGHRS and YFSETQ. CDR3: CASSAGTSSGGKAQFF. CDR3 bases: TGCGCCAGCAGCGCTGGTACCTCTAGCGGGGGGAAGGCGCAGTTCTTC.

The DNA for the CDR3 is TGTGCCAGCAGCCGGACTAGCGGGGGGCAAGAGACCCAGTACTTC. This translates into CASSRTSGGQETQYF. This chain connects TRBV5-6 to TRBJ2-5; 14 nucleotides line up with TRBD2. The CDR3 totals 15 residues. CDR1 SGHDT and CDR2 YYEEEE come from the germline V gene. After removal of 4 bases from V and 2 bases from J, the junction contained 1 base not matched to a gene. The full variable domain, its missing parts supplied by reference TRBV5-6 and TRBJ2-5, is DAGVTQSPTHLIKTRGQQVTLRCSPKSGHDTVSWYQQALGQGPQFIFQYYEEEERQRGNFPDRFSGHQFPNYSSELNVNALLLGDSALYLCASSRTSGGQETQYFGPGTRLLVL.

The CDR3 reads CASTLRQGARAAQHF. Here the CDR3 DNA reads TGTGCCAGCACCCTCAGACAGGGGGCAAGGGCGGCCCAGCATTTT. This chain links TRBV5-8 with TRBJ1-5; 10 positions match TRBD1. The CDR3 totals 15 residues. V shed 6 bases and J 11 bases; nucleotides not matched to a gene: 14. Germline loops: CDR1 SGHTS, CDR2 YDEGEE. The whole variable domain, remainder taken from reference TRBV5-8 and TRBJ1-5, is EAGVTQSPTHLIKTRGQQATLRCSPISGHTSVYWYQQALGLGLQFLLWYDEGEERNRGNFPPRFSGRQFPNYSSELNVNALELEDSALYLCASTLRQGARAAQHFGDGTRLSIL.

The chain joins TRBV9 to TRBJ1-5; tentative D call: TRBD1 (6 bases). The CDR3 length is 15 residues. The V gene lost 4 bases and the J gene lost 6 bases, with 17 bases spanning the gap. Per the germline V gene, CDR1 is SGDLS and CDR2 is YYNGEE. The CDR3 sequence: CASSPGMGATQPQHF. The CDR3, as DNA: TGTGCCAGCAGCCCCGGGATGGGGGCAACTCAGCCCCAGCATTTT.

This chain joins TRBV14 and TRBJ1-5, with no clear D. The CDR3 is 13 residues long. Germline CDR1 and CDR2: SGHDN and FVKESK. Trimming stripped 6 bases from V and 7 bases from J, with 13 bases between. The chain's CDR3 is CASSSGPAQPQHF. CDR3 DNA sequence: TGTGCCAGCAGTAGCGGTCCGGCCCAGCCCCAGCATTTT. Variable domain in full (rest from reference TRBV14 and TRBJ1-5): EAGVTQFPSHSVIEKGQTVTLRCDPISGHDNLYWYRRVMGKEIKFLLHFVKESKQDESGMPNNRFLAERTGGTYSTLKVQPAELEDSGVYFCASSSGPAQPQHFGDGTRLSIL.

The chain joins TRBV11-2 to TRBJ2-3, with TRBD2 identical over 7 bases. The germline CDR1 and CDR2 sequences are SGHAT and FQNNGV. The V segment lost 4 bases and the J segment 0 bases; nucleotides outside the gene matches: 4. This CDR3 comprises 15 residues. Written as DNA, the CDR3 is TGTGCCAGCAGCTACAGCGGGGCTAGCACAGATACGCAGTATTTT. Encoded protein: CASSYSGASTDTQYF.

V gene TRBV4-1 combines with J gene TRBJ1-1; 7 nucleotides match TRBD1. The junction had 8 bases not matched to a gene; V was cut back by 4 bases and J by 0 bases. CDR1 MGHRA and CDR2 YSYEKL come from the germline V gene. The CDR3 extends over 16 amino acids. CDR3 sequence reads: CASSREPGQMNTEAFF. Here the CDR3 DNA reads TGCGCCAGCAGCCGAGAACCGGGACAGATGAACACTGAAGCTTTCTTT.

This clone was detected a few times. This sequence joins TRBV5-1 and TRBJ1-2, with D unclear. CDR1 SGHRS and CDR2 YFSETQ come from the germline V gene. The CDR3 is 13 amino acids. The ends were cut back, 1 base at V and 2 bases at J, with 6 bases in the middle. CDR3 sequence reads: CASSLLLNYGYTF. The CDR3 DNA reads as TGCGCCAGCAGCTTGCTCCTAAACTATGGCTACACCTTC.

The chain joins TRBV2 to TRBJ1-4, with D perhaps TRBD1 (6 bases). The CDR3 contains 16 residues. Trimming shortened V by 0 bases and J by 10 bases, and 18 bases separated the two germline ends. CDR1 is SNHLY and CDR2 is FYNNEI in the germline V gene. CDR3 nucleotides: TGTGCCAGCAGTGAAGCGCTTTCGGGGGGGCTGGGAAAACTGTTTTTT. Translation gives CASSEALSGGLGKLFF. Complete variable domain (other parts from reference TRBV2 and TRBJ1-4): EPEVTQTPSHQVTQMGQEVILRCVPISNHLYFYWYRQILGQKVEFLVSFYNNEISEKSEIFDDQFSVERPDGSNFTLKIRSTKLEDSAMYFCASSEALSGGLGKLFFGSGTQLSVL.

The J gene is TRBJ1-2, the V gene TRBV15; D perhaps matches TRBD1 (6 bases). The CDR3 has 14 amino acids. The V and J ends lost 1 base and 2 bases respectively, with 8 bases between them. Germline V gene sequence: CDR1 LNHNV, CDR2 YYDKDF (reference sequence). CDR3 sequence (DNA): TGTGCCACCAGCAGAGGGGGGACAAACTATGGCTACACCTTC. Translation: CATSRGGTNYGYTF.

J is TRBJ1-6 and V is TRBV15, with D perhaps matching TRBD1 (5 bases). The germline V and J ends were trimmed by 0 bases and 8 bases, with 14 bases remaining between them. The CDR3 loop spans 16 amino acids. The germline CDR1 and CDR2 sequences are LNHNV and YYDKDF (reference sequence). The CDR3 region is CATSREGRQGHSPLHF. CDR3 DNA sequence: TGTGCCACCAGCAGAGAGGGGCGGCAAGGGCATTCACCCCTCCACTTT.

In this sample, this clone turned up a few times. This chain uses TRBV5-8 with TRBJ1-1; possible D gene TRBD1, 6 bases. Deletions cut 5 bases from V and 2 bases from J, with 10 bases between. Germline V gene sequence: CDR1 SGHTS, CDR2 YDEGEE. The CDR3 has 13 amino acids. CDR3 bases: TGTGCCAGCAGGCGGGGGCCTAACACTGAAGCTTTCTTT. Its translation: CASRRGPNTEAFF.

The chain links TRBV18 to TRBJ2-1, with TRBD2 as a possible D gene (6 bases). Trimming took off 4 bases at V and 6 bases at J, with 22 bases between the two ends. This CDR3 spans 17 amino acids. Per the germline V gene, CDR1 is KGHSH and CDR2 is LQKENI. DNA for the CDR3: TGTGCCAGCTCACGGAATTCCCTGGGGGGATCGGGCAATGAGCAGTTCTTC. The encoded protein is CASSRNSLGGSGNEQFF.

The CDR3 loop reads CASSTTVGWPGNEKLFF. The CDR3 DNA reads as TGTGCCAGTAGTACGACGGTGGGTTGGCCCGGGAATGAAAAACTGTTTTTT. The V and J genes are TRBV19 and TRBJ1-4; D uncertain. V was trimmed by 4 bases and J by 5 bases, leaving 20 bases between them. The CDR3 has 17 amino acids. CDR1 and CDR2 from the germline V gene are LNHDA and SQIVND (reference sequence). The full variable domain, completed using reference TRBV19 and TRBJ1-4, is DGGITQSPKYLFRKEGQNVTLSCEQNLNHDAMYWYRQDPGQGLRLIYYSQIVNDFQKGDIAEGYSVSREKKESFPLTVTSAQKNPTAFYLCASSTTVGWPGNEKLFFGSGTQLSVL.

The rearrangement links TRBV9 to TRBJ2-7; D might be TRBD1 (6 bases). The germline V and J ends were trimmed by 0 bases and 4 bases, with 14 bases remaining between them. This CDR3 has 15 residues. Germline CDR1 reads SGDLS; CDR2 reads YYNGEE. Written as DNA, the CDR3 is TGTGCCAGCAGCGTAGGCTCAGGGGCAGGTTACGAGCAGTACTTC. As protein: CASSVGSGAGYEQYF.

This chain links TRBV19 with TRBJ2-7; D is perhaps TRBD2 (6 bases). Trimming stripped 4 bases from V and 2 bases from J, with 12 bases between. CDR1 is LNHDA, CDR2 SQIVND, per germline (reference sequence). The CDR3 is 14 residues long. CDR3 coding DNA: TGTGCCAGTAGTACTGGGGGGACCACCTACGAGCAGTACTTC. This encodes CASSTGGTTYEQYF. The complete variable domain, with remaining parts taken from reference TRBV19 and TRBJ2-7, reads DGGITQSPKYLFRKEGQNVTLSCEQNLNHDAMYWYRQDPGQGLRLIYYSQIVNDFQKGDIAEGYSVSREKKESFPLTVTSAQKNPTAFYLCASSTGGTTYEQYFGPGTRLTVT.